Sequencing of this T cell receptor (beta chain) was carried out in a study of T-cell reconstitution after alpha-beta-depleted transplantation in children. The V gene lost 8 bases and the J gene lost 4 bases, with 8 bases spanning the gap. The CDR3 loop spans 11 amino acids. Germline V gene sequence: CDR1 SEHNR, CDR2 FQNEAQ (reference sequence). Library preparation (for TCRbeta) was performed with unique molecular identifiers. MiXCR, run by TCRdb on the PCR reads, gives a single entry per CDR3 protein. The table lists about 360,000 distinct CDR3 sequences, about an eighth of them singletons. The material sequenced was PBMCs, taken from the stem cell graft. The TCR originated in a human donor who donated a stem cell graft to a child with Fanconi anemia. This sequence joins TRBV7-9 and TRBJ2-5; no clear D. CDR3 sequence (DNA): TGTGCCAGCGTCGAGGTAGAGACCCAGTACTTC. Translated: CASVEVETQYF. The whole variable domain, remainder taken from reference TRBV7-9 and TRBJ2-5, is DTGVSQNPRHKITKRGQNVTFRCDPISEHNRLYWYRQTLGQGPEFLTYFQNEAQLEKSRLLSDRFSAERPKGSFSTLEIQRTEQGDSAMYLCASVEVETQYFGPGTRLLVL.